This T cell receptor (beta chain) was identified in a study of blood T cell repertoires in COVID-19. The overall study: T cells, B-cell-depleted T cells, or PBMCs supplied cDNA or gDNA.

The protocol was immunoSEQ multiplex PCR, while the TCRdb copy is restricted to in-frame clones and leaves out a portion. Among 250,000 or so clones listed, approximately 83% were seen once. The V gene's germline CDR1 is SGHTA and CDR2 FQGNSA. The CDR3 length is 15 residues. Trimming shortened V by 2 bases and J by 6 bases, and 16 bases separated the two germline ends. The rearrangement joins TRBV7-2 to TRBJ1-1; no firm D call. The TCR comes from a human donor in a cohort sampled during active COVID-19. Material for sequencing was peripheral blood. The DNA of the CDR3 is TGTGCCAGCAGCTTATCACCGGGTTTCATCCCTGAAGCTTTCTTT. This sequence encodes CASSLSPGFIPEAFF. The whole variable domain, filled in from reference TRBV7-2 and TRBJ1-1, reads GAGVSQSPSNKVTEKGKDVELRCDPISGHTALYWYRQSLGQGLEFLIYFQGNSAPDKSGLPSDRFSAERTGGSVSTLTIQRTQQEDSAVYLCASSLSPGFIPEAFFGQGTRLTVV.